The present entry profiles one T cell receptor (beta chain) with its context. Germline V lookup: CDR1 MDHEN, CDR2 SYDVKM. V shed 3 bases, J shed 5 bases, and the junction held 2 bases outside the gene matches. There are 15 residues in the CDR3. This record belongs to a study of blood T cell repertoires in COVID-19. Study background: Sites in the United States, Italy and Spain provided acute and convalescent COVID-19 samples. T cells, B-cell-depleted T cells, or PBMCs provided the cDNA or gDNA that served as material.

In the original processing: Amplification from reference gene primers served as the basis for estimated nucleated cell counts. Clones were read by immunoSEQ multiplex PCR, and TCRdb kept only the in-frame ones, dropping some. V, J and clone size are those of that table, while D and trimming were read from the DNA. The sample has about 15,000 clones; approximately 90% are singletons. This sequence joins TRBV28 and TRBJ2-3, with 13 bases identical to TRBD2. The TCR comes from a human donor in a cohort sampled during active COVID-19. Sample: peripheral blood. CDR3 in DNA: TGTGCCAGCAGTTTCGGGACTAGCGGGAAAGATACGCAGTATTTT. Translation gives CASSFGTSGKDTQYF.